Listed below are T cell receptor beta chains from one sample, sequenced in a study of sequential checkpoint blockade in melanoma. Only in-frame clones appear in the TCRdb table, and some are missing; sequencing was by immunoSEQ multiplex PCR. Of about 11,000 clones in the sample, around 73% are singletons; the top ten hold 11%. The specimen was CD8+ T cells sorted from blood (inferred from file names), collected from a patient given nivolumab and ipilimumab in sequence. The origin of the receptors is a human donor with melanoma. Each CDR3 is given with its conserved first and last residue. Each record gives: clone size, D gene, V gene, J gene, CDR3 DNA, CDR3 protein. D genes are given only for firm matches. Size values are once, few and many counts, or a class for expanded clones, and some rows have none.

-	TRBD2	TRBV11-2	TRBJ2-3	TGTGCCAGCAGCTCCTGGACTAGCTCAGATACGCAGTATTTT	CASSSWTSSDTQYF
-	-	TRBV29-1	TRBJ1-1	TGCAGCGTTGGGGATGAGGGCACTGAAGCTTTCTTT	CSVGDEGTEAFF
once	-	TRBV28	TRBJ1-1	TGTGCCAGCAGTGGCCGGGACATCAGAGTGAACACTGAAGCTTTCTTT	CASSGRDIRVNTEAFF
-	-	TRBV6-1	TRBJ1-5	TGTGCCAGCACCCCAGGGGAGAAAGGGTCTCAGCCCCAGCATTTT	CASTPGEKGSQPQHF
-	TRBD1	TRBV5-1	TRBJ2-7	TGCGCCAGCAGCGGGGGGACAGGCCTATTCTACGAGCAGTACTTC	CASSGGTGLFYEQYF
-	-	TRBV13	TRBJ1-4	TGTGCCAGCAGCGGAGGACGGTTTGAAAAACTGTTTTTT	CASSGGRFEKLFF
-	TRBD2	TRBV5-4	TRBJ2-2	TGTGCCAGCAGCGCCGCGGGGGGGCTGCCCGGGGAGCTGTTTTTT	CASSAAGGLPGELFF
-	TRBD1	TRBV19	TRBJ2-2	TGTGCCAGTAGTATAGCTACAGGGGGCGGGGAGCTGTTTTTT	CASSIATGGGELFF
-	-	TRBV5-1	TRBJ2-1	TGCGCCAGCAGCTTGGACAGCAATGAGCAGTTCTTC	CASSLDSNEQFF
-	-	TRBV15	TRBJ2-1	TGTGCCACCAGCAGAGATCTGGGGAGTTCGAATGAGCAGTTCTTC	CATSRDLGSSNEQFF
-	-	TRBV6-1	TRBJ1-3	TGTGCCAGCACCCTAGAGAGCTCTGGAAACACCATATATTTT	CASTLESSGNTIYF
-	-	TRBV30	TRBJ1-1	TGCGCACAGGGCAGAGGCACTGAAGCTTTCTTT	CAQGRGTEAFF
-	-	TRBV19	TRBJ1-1	TGTGCCAGTAGTGCTTACAGGGAGAAAAACACTGAAGCTTTCTTT	CASSAYREKNTEAFF
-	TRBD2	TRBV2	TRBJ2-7	TGTGCCAGCAGTAGACTAGCGGGGGTGTACGAGCAGTACTTC	CASSRLAGVYEQYF
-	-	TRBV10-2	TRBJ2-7	TGCGCCAGCAGTGAGAGTGGTAGAGTGAACGAGCAGTACTTC	CASSESGRVNEQYF
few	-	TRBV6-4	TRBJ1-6	TGTGCCAGCAGCGAGGCAAGCGATAATTCACCCCTCCACTTT	CASSEASDNSPLHF
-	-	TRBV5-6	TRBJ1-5	TGTGCCAGCAGCTTGGGGCAGGGCACTAATCAGCCCCAGCATTTT	CASSLGQGTNQPQHF
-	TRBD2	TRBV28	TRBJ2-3	TGTGCCAGCAGTTCCCTTAGCGGGATGTCAGATACGCAGTATTTT	CASSSLSGMSDTQYF
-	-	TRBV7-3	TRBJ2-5	TGTGCCAGCAGCCCGAGGGGGACCCAAGAGACCCAGTACTTC	CASSPRGTQETQYF
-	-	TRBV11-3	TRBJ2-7	TGTGCCAGCAGCTTTAGCGGCCCCACCTACGAGCAGTACTTC	CASSFSGPTYEQYF
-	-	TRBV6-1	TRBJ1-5	TGTGCCAGCAGTGATTTGACCAGGGTGGTCGATCAGCCCCAGCATTTT	CASSDLTRVVDQPQHF
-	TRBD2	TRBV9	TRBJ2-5	TGTGCCAGCACCCAGACTAGCGGGGCCCAGGGGGAGACCCAGTACTTC	CASTQTSGAQGETQYF
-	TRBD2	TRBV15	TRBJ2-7	TGTGCCACCAGCAGAGCGGGCCTAGCGGGAGTAAACGAGCAGTACTTC	CATSRAGLAGVNEQYF
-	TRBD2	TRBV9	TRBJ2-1	TGTGCCAGCAGCGTATCCATCCGGGCGGGGGGGTCCAATGAGCAGTTCTTC	CASSVSIRAGGSNEQFF
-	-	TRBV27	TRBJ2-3	TGTGCCAGCAGTTCCCTCAGGCTTACGACAGATACGCAGTATTTT	CASSSLRLTTDTQYF
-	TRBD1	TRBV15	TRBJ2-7	TGTGCCACCAGCGTGGACAGGGGCCGATCCTACGAGCAGTACTTC	CATSVDRGRSYEQYF
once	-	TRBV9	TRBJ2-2	TGTGCCAGCAGCGTAACAGGTAGCGGCTCGAACACCGGGGAGCTGTTTTTT	CASSVTGSGSNTGELFF
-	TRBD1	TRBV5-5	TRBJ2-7	TGTGCCAGCAGCGGGGGGACAGGGAGCTCCTACGAGCAGTACTTC	CASSGGTGSSYEQYF
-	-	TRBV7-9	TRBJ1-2	TGTGCCAGCAGCTTAGTTCAGGGGACCTATGGCTACACCTTC	CASSLVQGTYGYTF
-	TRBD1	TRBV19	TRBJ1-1	TGTGCCAGTAGTTTAAGGGACAGGGGCCCCACTGAAGCTTTCTTT	CASSLRDRGPTEAFF
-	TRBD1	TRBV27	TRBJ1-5	TGTGCCAGCAGTTTATCGATGCGGACAGGGGTCGGTCCTGTTCAGCCCCAGCATTTT	CASSLSMRTGVGPVQPQHF
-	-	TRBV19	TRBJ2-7	TGTGCCAGTAGTATAGGTGCGGGACGAGTGGTGGGCGAGCAGTACTTC	CASSIGAGRVVGEQYF
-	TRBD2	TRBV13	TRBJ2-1	TGTGCCAGCAGCCCGACCGGGACTAGCGGGACCCGGGGGTACAATGAGCAGTTCTTC	CASSPTGTSGTRGYNEQFF
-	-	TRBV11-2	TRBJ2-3	TGTGCCAGCAGACCGGGGTTACTCCCACCCACAGATACGCAGTATTTT	CASRPGLLPPTDTQYF
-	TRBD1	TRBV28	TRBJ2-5	TGTGCCAGCAGTTCAGGACAGGGTGTAATCAAGACCCAGTACTTC	CASSSGQGVIKTQYF
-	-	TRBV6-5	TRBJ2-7	TGTGCCAGCAGTTACGTTCAGGGTTCCTACGGGCAGTACTTC	CASSYVQGSYGQYF
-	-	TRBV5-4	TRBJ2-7	TGTGCCAGCAGCCGTGGACAGAACTACGAGCAGTACTTC	CASSRGQNYEQYF
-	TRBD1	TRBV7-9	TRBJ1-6	TGTGCCAGCAGCGCGCCCTCGACAGGGGGCTTCAATTCACCCCTCCACTTT	CASSAPSTGGFNSPLHF
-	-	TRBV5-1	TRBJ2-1	TGCGCCAGCAGCACGGGACTTAGCTCCTACAATGAGCAGTTCTTC	CASSTGLSSYNEQFF
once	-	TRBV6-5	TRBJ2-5	TGTGCCAGCAGCACCTATATAGGGGGGGAAGAGACCCAGTACTTC	CASSTYIGGEETQYF
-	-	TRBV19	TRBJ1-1	TGTGCCAGTAGTGGAGGAGTGACTGAAGCTTTCTTT	CASSGGVTEAFF
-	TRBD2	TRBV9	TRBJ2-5	TGTGCCAGCAGCGTAGTTGTGCGGGGGGGCCAAGAGACCCAGTACTTC	CASSVVVRGGQETQYF
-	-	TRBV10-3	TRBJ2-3	TGTGCCATCTCAGGGGTGAATGGTACGCAGTATTTT	CAISGVNGTQYF
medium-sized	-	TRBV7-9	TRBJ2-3	TGTGCCAGCCAATCAAGCACAGATACGCAGTATTTT	CASQSSTDTQYF
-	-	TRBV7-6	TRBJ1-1	-	CASSFGQGNTEAFF
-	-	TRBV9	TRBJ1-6	TGTGCCAGCAGCCCTGAAACGCCCAGAACCCTCCACTTT	CASSPETPRTLHF
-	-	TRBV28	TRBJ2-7	TGTGCCGGCAGACCCTCCCCGGGGGAATACGAGCAGTACTTC	CAGRPSPGEYEQYF
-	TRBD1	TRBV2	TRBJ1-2	TGTGCCAGCAGTGAAGCACAGGGGGCCTACTATGGCTACACCTTC	CASSEAQGAYYGYTF
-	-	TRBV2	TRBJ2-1	TGTGCCAGCAGTGAGGGGACGGCCAGGGGTAATGAGCAGTTCTTC	CASSEGTARGNEQFF
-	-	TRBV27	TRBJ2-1	TGTGCCAGCAGTTTACGGTCGTGGTACAATGAGCAGTTCTTC	CASSLRSWYNEQFF
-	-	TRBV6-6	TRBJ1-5	TGTGCCAGCAGTTACGGGAGTTGGGACAATCAGCCCCAGCATTTT	CASSYGSWDNQPQHF